This TCR beta chain emerged from a study of blood T cell repertoires in COVID-19. Study in general: There were acute and convalescent COVID-19 samples, and they came from the United States, Italy and Spain. Sources were T cells, B-cell-depleted T cells, or PBMCs; the material itself was cDNA or gDNA.

Per the study methods: For nucleated cells, counts were estimated from reference gene primer amplification. Sequencing was performed with immunoSEQ multiplex PCR; in TCRdb, only in-frame clones are kept and a portion is missing. Clone size and V and J calls were adopted from that table, with D and trimming inferred from the DNA. Altogether about 110,000 clones are present, around 83% being singletons, with the ten largest covering roughly 8.2%. CDR1 and CDR2 (germline): MNHEY, SMNVEV (reference sequence). Deletions cut 5 bases from V and 0 bases from J, with 2 bases between. The CDR3 totals 11 residues.

The clonotype originates from an elderly woman with active or convalescent COVID-19. The sequenced sample consisted of peripheral blood. This chain joins TRBV27 and TRBJ2-7, with unresolved D. CDR3: CASSHSYEQYF. The CDR3, as DNA: TGTGCCAGCAGTCACTCCTACGAGCAGTACTTC.